The rows below give T cell receptor beta chains drawn from one sample of a study of T cells in Graves' hyperthyroidism and ophthalmopathy. TCRdb reprocessed the multiplex PCR reads via MiXCR and lists one record per CDR3 protein. The sample holds approximately 690,000 distinct CDR3 sequences, about a fifth seen once. The sample taken for sequencing was blood. These TCRs come from a young man with Graves' ophthalmopathy. CDR3s include the opening cysteine and the closing phenylalanine or tryptophan. A D gene is named only where the DNA matches it firmly. Not all rows give a size; the values are once, few, many and, for expanded clones, a class.

cdr3_aa	cdr3_nt	d_call	v_call	j_call	clone_size
CAWSEASIADTQYF	TGTGCCTGGAGTGAGGCTAGCATCGCAGATACGCAGTATTTT	NA	TRBV30	TRBJ2-3	NA
CASRPGGKYYEQYF	TGTGCCAGCAGGCCGGGCGGGAAATACTACGAGCAGTACTTC	NA	TRBV6-1	TRBJ2-7	NA
CSVRGQFQETQYF	TGCAGCGTCCGGGGCCAGTTCCAAGAGACCCAGTACTTC	NA	TRBV29-1	TRBJ2-5	NA
CASSWRQGGELETQYF	TGTGCCAGCAGCTGGAGACAGGGCGGTGAGCTGGAGACCCAGTACTTC	TRBD1	TRBV5-4	TRBJ2-5	few
CASSQDFRAGGPYEQYF	TGTGCCAGCAGCCAAGACTTTAGAGCGGGAGGGCCCTACGAGCAGTACTTC	TRBD2	TRBV3-1	TRBJ2-7	NA
CASSQDPLGTNEKLFF	TGTGCCAGCAGCCAAGATCCCCTTGGGACTAATGAAAAACTGTTTTTT	NA	TRBV3-1	TRBJ1-4	few
CASSHGKAYEQYF	TGTGCCAGCAGCCACGGTAAAGCCTACGAGCAGTACTTC	NA	TRBV7-9	TRBJ2-7	many
CASSLRSGSDNEQFF	TGTGCCAGCAGCTTAAGGAGCGGGAGCGACAATGAGCAGTTCTTC	TRBD2	TRBV9	TRBJ2-1	NA
CASSPRNNEQFF	TGTGCCAGCTCACCGAGAAACAATGAGCAGTTCTTC	NA	TRBV18	TRBJ2-1	NA
CASSGAGETQYF	TGTGCCAGCAGCGGTGCTGGGGAGACCCAGTACTTC	NA	TRBV7-9	TRBJ2-5	NA
CASSLGASGRETQYF	TGCGCCAGCAGCTTGGGGGCTAGCGGGAGAGAGACCCAGTACTTC	TRBD2	TRBV5-1	TRBJ2-5	NA
CASSPWDRGYEQYF	TGTGCCAGCAGTCCCTGGGACAGGGGCTACGAGCAGTACTTC	TRBD1	TRBV2	TRBJ2-7	NA
CSASRLAGERTQYF	TGCAGTGCTAGCCGGCTAGCGGGAGAGCGTACGCAGTATTTT	TRBD2	TRBV20-1	TRBJ2-3	many
CASSYGTLGGPDYGYTF	TGTGCCAGCAGCTATGGTACGCTTGGGGGGCCGGACTATGGCTACACCTTC	NA	TRBV5-6	TRBJ1-2	few
CASSSGSGSVKYNEQFF	TGTGCCAGCAGCTCGGGTAGCGGGAGTGTAAAATACAATGAGCAGTTCTTC	TRBD2	TRBV11-2	TRBJ2-1	many
CASVVGGSYNEQFF	TGTGCCAGCGTGGTGGGGGGCTCCTACAATGAGCAGTTCTTC	NA	TRBV2	TRBJ2-1	many
CASRRRGGTEAFF	TGTGCCAGTAGACGCCGGGGAGGCACTGAAGCTTTCTTT	NA	TRBV19	TRBJ1-1	NA
CASSYWRTPNTGELFF	TGTGCCAGCAGCTACTGGAGGACCCCTAACACCGGGGAGCTGTTTTTT	NA	TRBV5-6	TRBJ2-2	NA
CASSPAYRGGPLHF	TGTGCCAGCAGCCCTGCTTACAGGGGAGGTCCCCTCCACTTT	TRBD1	TRBV28	TRBJ1-6	many
CAAGEYGNEQFF	TGTGCCGCGGGAGAATATGGCAATGAGCAGTTCTTC	TRBD2	TRBV6-1	TRBJ2-1	NA
CASSLGRQGGGTEAFF	TGCGCCAGCAGCTTGGGTCGACAGGGTGGAGGAACTGAAGCTTTCTTT	TRBD1	TRBV5-1	TRBJ1-1	many
CASSDLAALSYEQYF	TGTGCCAGCAGCGATCTAGCGGCACTCTCCTACGAGCAGTACTTC	TRBD2	TRBV7-2	TRBJ2-7	few
CASSYALEQYF	TGTGCCAGCAGTTACGCTCTCGAGCAGTACTTC	NA	TRBV6-5	TRBJ2-7	NA
CASSFGRPDTQYF	TGTGCCAGCAGCTTCGGGAGACCAGATACGCAGTATTTT	NA	TRBV7-9	TRBJ2-3	few